One sample yielded the 7 T cell receptor beta chains listed below, sequenced in a study of T cell responses to AZD1222 COVID-19 vaccine. Method: immunoSEQ multiplex PCR; TCRdb's copy keeps in-frame clones and lacks some. The sample yields 150,000 to 200,000 clones, just over 90% seen once. Sequenced material: peripheral blood, taken 28 days after the second AZD1222 dose. These receptor sequences come from an adult who received the AZD1222 COVID-19 vaccine.

The chain joins TRBV6-5 to TRBJ1-5; D is unresolved. Trimming shortened V by 7 bases and J by 0 bases, and 7 bases separated the two germline ends. The CDR3 is made up of 13 amino acids. The germline V gene has CDR1 MNHEY and CDR2 SVGAGI. CDR3 nucleotide sequence: TGTGCCAGCATACTTGATAGCAATCAGCCCCAGCATTTT. It encodes CASILDSNQPQHF.

On this clone: The same CDR3 also results from other DNA sequences found in this sample. V and J are TRBV14 and TRBJ1-2; D is undetermined. The CDR3 spans 13 residues. CDR1 is SGHDN, CDR2 FVKESK, per germline. Trimming shortened V by 1 base and J by 0 bases, and 3 bases separated the two germline ends. CDR3 region: CASSQGANYGYTF. The DNA of the CDR3 is TGTGCCAGCAGCCAAGGAGCTAACTATGGCTACACCTTC.

V gene TRBV5-6 combines with J gene TRBJ2-5; perhaps TRBD1 as D (5 bases). Germline V gives CDR1 SGHDT, CDR2 YYEEEE. CDR3 size: 13 residues. The V end was cut by 2 bases, the J end by 5 bases, with 10 bases between. The CDR3 DNA sequence: TGTGCCAGCAGCTTAAAGGGGTTGGAGACCCAGTACTTC. It specifies CASSLKGLETQYF.

This clone was seen a single time. This chain joins TRBV9 and TRBJ2-7; D is perhaps TRBD1 or TRBD2 (5 bases each). Germline V lookup: CDR1 SGDLS, CDR2 YYNGEE. Trimming removed 4 bases from V and 1 base from J, with 18 bases in between. CDR3 length: 16 residues. The CDR3 region is CASSRGIGTDSYEQYF. The CDR3 DNA sequence: TGTGCCAGCAGCAGGGGAATAGGGACGGATTCCTACGAGCAGTACTTC.

This chain joins TRBV3-1 (or the pseudogene TRBV3-2) and TRBJ2-1; D perhaps matches TRBD2 (6 bases). Germline loops: CDR1 LGHDT, CDR2 YNNKEL (reference sequence). V was clipped by 3 bases and J by 2 bases, with 14 bases between them. The CDR3 is made up of 16 amino acids. The CDR3 here is CASSQPGTPAYNEQFF. DNA of the CDR3: TGTGCCAGCAGCCAGCCCGGGACTCCTGCCTACAATGAGCAGTTCTTC.

The chain recombines TRBV27 with TRBJ2-7; 11 bases agree with TRBD2. Trimming at V came to 5 bases and at J to 0 bases, leaving 3 bases not matched to a gene. The length of the CDR3 is 15 residues. Per the germline V gene, CDR1 is MNHEY and CDR2 is SMNVEV (reference sequence). The CDR3 is CASSPTSGTSYEQYF. The CDR3, as DNA: TGTGCCAGCAGTCCGACTAGCGGGACCTCCTACGAGCAGTACTTC.

This clone was seen once. V usage is TRBV1 and J usage is TRBJ1-1; TRBD1, as called in the table, went unchecked against the DNA. TRBV1 is recorded as a pseudogene. The CDR3 contains 13 residues. CDR3 amino acids: CTSNPRGHTEAFF. DNA of the CDR3: TGCACCAGCAACCCCAGGGGCCACACTGAAGCTTTCTTT.